This TCR beta chain was sequenced in a study of neurological immune-mediated disorders. cDNA synthesis was performed by 5'RACE with 10-nucleotide random UMIs. MiXCR was run by TCRdb on the 5' RACE reads, yielding one entry per CDR3 protein. The sample holds about 46,000 distinct CDR3 sequences, 4.5% seen once. Comment on this clonotype: Its antigen is currently unknown.

Whole-study results and caveats: It was HTLV-1-associated myelopathy that showed the most TCR clonal expansion, while multiple sclerosis showed the least, falling below healthy controls.

Between the trimmed V and J ends, which lost 6 bases and 0 bases, there was a span of 5 bases. CDR3 size: 11 residues. The germline CDR1 and CDR2 sequences are GTSNPN and SVGIG (reference sequence). Sequencing input: PBMCs. This TCR was sampled from a woman aged 55-75 years with multiple sclerosis. The V gene is TRBV30, the J gene TRBJ1-1; D is uncertain. The CDR3 spells CACAMNTEAFF. CDR3 nucleotide sequence: TGTGCCTGTGCGATGAACACTGAAGCTTTCTTT.